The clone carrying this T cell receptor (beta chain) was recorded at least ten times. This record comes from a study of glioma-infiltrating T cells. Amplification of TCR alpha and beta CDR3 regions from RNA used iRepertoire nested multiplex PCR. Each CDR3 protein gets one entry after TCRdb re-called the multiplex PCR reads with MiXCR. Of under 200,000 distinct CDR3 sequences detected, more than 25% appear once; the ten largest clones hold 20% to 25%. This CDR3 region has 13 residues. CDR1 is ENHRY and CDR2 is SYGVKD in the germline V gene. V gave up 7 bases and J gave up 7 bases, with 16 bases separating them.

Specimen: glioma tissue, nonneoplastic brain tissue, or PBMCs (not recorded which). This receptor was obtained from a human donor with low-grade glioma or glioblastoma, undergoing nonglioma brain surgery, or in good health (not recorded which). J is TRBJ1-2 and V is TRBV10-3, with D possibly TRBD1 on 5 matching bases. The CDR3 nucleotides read TGTGCCATCACGGGGACTGACAGCAGTGGCTACACCTTC. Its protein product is CAITGTDSSGYTF.